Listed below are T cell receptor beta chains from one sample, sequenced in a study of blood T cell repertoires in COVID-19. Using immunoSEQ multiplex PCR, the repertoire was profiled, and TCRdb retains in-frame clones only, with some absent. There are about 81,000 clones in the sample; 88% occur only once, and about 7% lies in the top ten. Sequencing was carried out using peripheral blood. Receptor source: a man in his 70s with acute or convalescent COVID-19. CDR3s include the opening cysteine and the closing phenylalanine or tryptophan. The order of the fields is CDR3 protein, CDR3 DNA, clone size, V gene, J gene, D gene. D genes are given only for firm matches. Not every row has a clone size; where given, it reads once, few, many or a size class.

CASSLELDRIYEQYF	TGTGCCAGCAGCTTAGAATTGGACAGGATCTACGAGCAGTACTTC	-	TRBV11-2	TRBJ2-7	TRBD1
CASSLSLNQPQHF	TGTGCCAGTAGTTTAAGCCTCAATCAGCCCCAGCATTTT	-	TRBV19	TRBJ1-5	-
CASSLNYYNEQFF	TGTGCCAGCAGCCTAAACTACTACAATGAGCAGTTCTTC	-	TRBV7-9	TRBJ2-1	-
CASSLGYSYGYTF	TGTGCCAGCAGCTTAGGTTACTCCTATGGCTACACCTTC	-	TRBV7-2	TRBJ1-2	-
CASSGKTSGRGDEQFF	TGCGCCAGCAGCGGGAAGACTAGCGGGAGGGGGGATGAGCAGTTCTTC	-	TRBV5-1	TRBJ2-1	TRBD2
CASSIYDGSAYNEQFF	TGTGCCAGTAGTATTTATGACGGGAGTGCCTACAATGAGCAGTTCTTC	-	TRBV19	TRBJ2-1	-
CAISESMSASAGANVLTF	TGTGCCATCAGTGAGTCGATGTCGGCTAGCGCTGGGGCCAACGTCCTGACTTTC	-	TRBV10-3	TRBJ2-6	-
CASGGQVIAGELFF	TGTGCCAGCGGTGGACAGGTTATTGCCGGGGAGCTGTTTTTT	-	TRBV2	TRBJ2-2	TRBD1
CASSQEAGGYTF	TGCGCCAGCAGCCAAGAGGCGGGGGGCTACACCTTC	few	TRBV4-3	TRBJ1-2	-
CASSRLADTQYF	TGTGCCAGTAGTAGGCTAGCCGATACGCAGTATTTT	-	TRBV19	TRBJ2-3	-
CASKQTSSYEQYF	TGTGCCAGCAAACAAACATCTTCCTACGAGCAGTACTTC	-	TRBV6-5	TRBJ2-7	-
CASSFYFQGSKQPQHF	TGTGCCAGCAGTTTCTACTTCCAGGGATCGAAACAGCCCCAGCATTTT	-	TRBV28	TRBJ1-5	-
CASSQGTGDSNQPQHF	TGTGCCAGCAGCCAAGGGACAGGGGATAGCAATCAGCCCCAGCATTTT	few	TRBV9	TRBJ1-5	TRBD1
CASSADRAYNEQFF	TGTGCCAGCAGCGCTGACAGGGCTTACAATGAGCAGTTCTTC	-	TRBV9	TRBJ2-1	TRBD1
CSAEGGQPLHF	TGCAGTGCTGAGGGGGGGCAGCCCCTCCACTTT	-	TRBV20-1	TRBJ1-6	-
CASSPGGGNEAFF	TGCGCCAGCAGCCCCGGCGGGGGGAATGAAGCTTTCTTT	-	TRBV5-1	TRBJ1-1	-
CASSNPLFF	TGTGCCAGCAGCAATCCCTTATTCTTC	once	TRBV7-2	TRBJ2-1	-
CASGGYNEKLFF	TGTGCCAGTGGGGGGTACAATGAAAAACTGTTTTTT	-	TRBV6-5	TRBJ1-4	-
CASSLQQETQYF	TGTGCCAGCAGTTTACAGCAAGAGACCCAGTACTTC	-	TRBV28	TRBJ2-5	-
CASSLDSYSNQPQHF	TGCGCCAGCAGCTTGGACAGTTATAGCAATCAGCCCCAGCATTTT	few	TRBV5-1	TRBJ1-5	-
CASSLGGASYEQYF	TGTGCCAGCTCACTAGGGGGGGCATCCTACGAGCAGTACTTC	-	TRBV18	TRBJ2-7	-
CASSPKTGGFYEQYF	TGTGCCAGCTCACCTAAGACAGGGGGCTTCTACGAGCAGTACTTC	-	TRBV18	TRBJ2-7	TRBD1
CASSGTTYEQYF	TGCGCCAGCTCCGGGACAACTTACGAGCAGTACTTC	-	TRBV5-1	TRBJ2-7	-
CASSSGQAPGPLHGYTF	TGCGCCAGCAGCTCGGGACAGGCCCCCGGGCCCCTCCATGGCTACACCTTC	-	TRBV5-1	TRBJ1-2	TRBD1
CASSQILGELFF	TGTGCCAGCAGCCAAATACTTGGGGAGCTGTTTTTT	-	TRBV3-1/TRBV3-2	TRBJ2-2	-
CASSSGGPGELFF	TGTGCCAGCAGTTCAGGGGGACCCGGGGAGCTGTTTTTT	-	TRBV12-3/TRBV12-4	TRBJ2-2	TRBD1
CASRGSAGRPYEQYF	TGTGCCAGCAGGGGGTCGGCCGGGAGGCCCTACGAGCAGTACTTC	few	TRBV28	TRBJ2-7	TRBD2
CASSFGVRTQGVNEQFF	TGTGCCAGCAGTTTTGGGGTTAGGACACAGGGGGTCAATGAGCAGTTCTTC	few	TRBV27	TRBJ2-1	TRBD1
CASSWGQQKEQYF	TGTGCCAGCAGCTGGGGACAGCAGAAAGAGCAGTACTTC	-	TRBV5-6	TRBJ2-7	TRBD1
CASSLFPGRGQKYF	TGTGCCAGCAGTTTATTCCCCGGCCGGGGACAAAAGTACTTC	once	TRBV28	TRBJ2-4	-
CASKRQSFSGNTIYF	TGTGCCAGTAAGCGACAGTCATTCTCTGGAAACACCATATATTTT	-	TRBV19	TRBJ1-3	-
CASSLSAPSSYNEQFF	TGTGCCAGCTCCCTCTCAGCGCCTAGCTCCTACAATGAGCAGTTCTTC	-	TRBV18	TRBJ2-1	-
CASSVVGGASTDTQYF	TGTGCCAGCAGTGTGGTTGGGGGGGCAAGCACAGATACGCAGTATTTT	-	TRBV2	TRBJ2-3	-
CASRPVAGGTDTQYF	TGTGCCAGCAGGCCCGTGGCAGGGGGCACAGATACGCAGTATTTT	once	TRBV2	TRBJ2-3	-
CASSDTGTSVYNEQFF	TGTGCCAGCAGCGATACCGGGACTAGCGTCTACAATGAGCAGTTCTTC	-	TRBV3-1/TRBV3-2	TRBJ2-1	TRBD2
CASSPTGGNSPLHF	TGTGCCAGCAGCCCTACAGGGGGGAATTCACCCCTCCACTTT	once	TRBV7-2	TRBJ1-6	TRBD1
CASSLGQVADTQYF	TGCGCCAGCAGCTTGGGACAGGTGGCAGATACGCAGTATTTT	-	TRBV5-1	TRBJ2-3	-
CASSLDDIDYTF	TGTGCCAGCAGCTTGGATGACATCGACTACACCTTC	-	TRBV5-4	TRBJ1-2	-
CASSLGGTDTQYF	TGTGCCAGCAGCTTAGGCGGCACAGATACGCAGTATTTT	-	TRBV11-3	TRBJ2-3	-
CASSFLRWGENTGELFF	TGTGCCAGCAGTTTTCTCCGGTGGGGGGAGAACACCGGGGAGCTGTTTTTT	-	TRBV28	TRBJ2-2	-
CASSQDRGYNEQFF	TGTGCCAGCAGCCAGGACAGGGGGTACAATGAGCAGTTCTTC	-	TRBV5-6	TRBJ2-1	TRBD1
CASSGTGLAREQFF	TGTGCCAGCAGCGGTACGGGACTAGCGCGTGAGCAGTTCTTC	-	TRBV11-2	TRBJ2-1	TRBD2
CASSLSGVLQGRLVGEKLFF	TGTGCCAGCAGTTTATCTGGGGTCCTACAGGGGAGACTTGTTGGTGAAAAACTGTTTTTT	-	TRBV27	TRBJ1-4	TRBD1
CASSQEWGAYEQYF	TGCGCCAGCAGCCAAGAGTGGGGGGCCTACGAGCAGTACTTC	-	TRBV4-3	TRBJ2-7	-
CASSPEGQGLDEQFF	TGCGCCAGCAGCCCAGAGGGACAGGGATTGGATGAGCAGTTCTTC	-	TRBV5-1	TRBJ2-1	TRBD1
CASSLGVAGSDTQYF	TGTGCCAGCAGCTTGGGAGTAGCGGGGTCAGATACGCAGTATTTT	-	TRBV5-8	TRBJ2-3	TRBD2
CASSLVGNTEAFF	TGTGCCAGCAGCTTAGTCGGGAACACTGAAGCTTTCTTT	-	TRBV7-2	TRBJ1-1	-
CATSRGLAGGIGELFF	TGTGCCACCAGCAGGGGACTAGCGGGAGGTATCGGGGAGCTGTTTTTT	-	TRBV15	TRBJ2-2	TRBD2